The clone carrying this TCR beta chain came up many times. The target antigen is unknown. This entry is derived from a study of human T cells and chemical hapten exposure. Each CDR3 protein gets one entry after TCRdb re-called the RACE reads with MiXCR. This sample has about 90,000 distinct CDR3 sequences, with over 6.5% found just once. Study-level findings and limits: Controls formed significantly fewer large CDR3 similarity clusters than expanded TCRs did.

Time point given: pre-sensitization, week 0. Specified treatment: therapeutic diphenylcyclopropenone sensitization with weekly scalp DPC. Every patch test was put on after a blood sample was taken. Those who donated were patients with alopecia, 18 to 70 years of age, and suitable for DPC. This CDR3 comprises 11 residues. V was shortened by 6 bases and J by 5 bases, with 8 bases between the two germline ends. Germline V lookup: CDR1 SNHLY, CDR2 FYNNEI. The receptor was derived from a man between 40 and 49 years old with alopecia areata. Some clones in this sample may be carry-over from other donors' samples. V gene TRBV2 combines with J gene TRBJ2-7; possible D gene TRBD1, 5 bases. The material sequenced was whole blood, taken in connection with sensitization to the hapten diphenylcyclopropenone (DPC). The DNA for the CDR3 is TGTGCCAGCAGCCAGGGTAACGAGCAGTACGTC. This sequence encodes CASSQGNEQYV.